The 4 T cell receptor beta chains below come from one sample, sequenced in a study of T cells in Graves' hyperthyroidism and ophthalmopathy. The TCR beta CDR3 regions underwent amplification using RNA transcripts as the source. TCR CDR3 underwent first-round RT-PCR with the HTBI primer set. TCRdb passed the multiplex PCR reads through MiXCR, listing each CDR3 protein once. This sample has around 180,000 distinct CDR3 sequences; about a sixth occur once, and the top ten carry around 29%. Sample: blood. All receptors derive from a woman aged 45-65 years with Graves' hyperthyroidism.

At least ten counts were recorded for this clonotype. This chain links TRBV28 with TRBJ2-7; 8 bases agree with TRBD1. CDR3 length: 15 amino acids. V dropped 5 bases and J dropped 3; count of bases not matched to a gene: 9. Looked up from germline, CDR1 is MDHEN and CDR2 is SYDVKM. The CDR3 protein is CASSAPDRGSYEQYF. The CDR3 DNA follows: TGTGCCAGCAGTGCACCTGACAGGGGTAGCTACGAGCAGTACTTC.

The chain recombines TRBV4-2 with TRBJ2-5; D unresolved. The CDR3 runs to 12 residues. Germline assignment: CDR1 LGHNA and CDR2 YNFKEQ. V was cut by 3 bases and J by 7 bases, with 9 bases left in between. In DNA form, the CDR3 reads TGTGCCAGCAGCCAGCTGACGGGGACCCAGTACTTC. The encoded protein is CASSQLTGTQYF.

This clonotype showed up many times. The chain links TRBV20-1 to TRBJ1-1; D gene ambiguous. Germline loops: CDR1 DFQATT, CDR2 SNEGSKA (reference sequence). This CDR3 has 14 amino acids. V lost 0 bases, J lost 1 base, and 9 bases lay in between. This CDR3 is CSARESSKNTEAFF. The CDR3 DNA reads TGCAGTGCTAGAGAGAGTTCAAAGAACACTGAAGCTTTCTTT.

This clonotype appeared many times. The gene calls are TRBV20-1 and TRBJ1-5; D ambiguous. V lost 6 bases, J lost 1 base, and 16 bases lay in between. This CDR3 spans 15 amino acids. CDR1 DFQATT and CDR2 SNEGSKA come from the germline V gene (reference sequence). In DNA, the CDR3 is TGCAGTGCCCGTACGGCAGGTTGGAGCAATCAGCCCCAGCATTTT. Amino acid sequence: CSARTAGWSNQPQHF.